The rows below give T cell receptor beta chains drawn from one sample of a study of blood T cell repertoires in COVID-19. Here immunoSEQ multiplex PCR was the method, and the copy in TCRdb shows in-frame clones only, minus some. The repertoire consists of 380,000 or so clones, with more than 75% occurring once and the leading ten covering 0.95% to 1%. What was sequenced was PBMCs or T cells enriched from blood (not recorded which). These receptors came from a woman in her 30s with acute COVID-19. The CDR3 runs from the conserved cysteine through the conserved F or W. A D gene is named only where the DNA matches it firmly. The size entry is marked missing in some rows and otherwise reads once, few, many or a size class.

d_gene: TRBD1
j_gene: TRBJ1-2
v_gene: TRBV29-1
abundance: NA
CDR3aa: CSANRGGGYTF
CDR3nt: TGCAGCGCAAACAGGGGCGGTGGCTACACCTTC

d_gene: NA
j_gene: TRBJ1-3
v_gene: TRBV9
abundance: NA
CDR3aa: CASSTLTGYGNTIYF
CDR3nt: TGTGCCAGCAGCACATTAACAGGGTACGGAAACACCATATATTTT

d_gene: NA
j_gene: TRBJ2-7
v_gene: TRBV7-2
abundance: NA
CDR3aa: CASSLIATVGYEQYF
CDR3nt: TGTGCCAGCAGCTTAATTGCGACTGTGGGCTACGAGCAGTACTTC

d_gene: NA
j_gene: TRBJ2-7
v_gene: TRBV11-2
abundance: NA
CDR3aa: CASSFTTGIYEQYF
CDR3nt: TGTGCCAGCAGCTTTACAACAGGGATCTACGAGCAGTACTTC

d_gene: TRBD1
j_gene: TRBJ1-1
v_gene: TRBV10-3
abundance: NA
CDR3aa: CATWRGRANTEAFF
CDR3nt: TGTGCCACCTGGAGGGGGCGCGCGAACACTGAAGCTTTCTTT

d_gene: NA
j_gene: TRBJ1-1
v_gene: TRBV28
abundance: NA
CDR3aa: CATLTNTEAFF
CDR3nt: TGTGCCACCCTAACGAACACTGAAGCTTTCTTT

d_gene: TRBD1
j_gene: TRBJ2-2
v_gene: TRBV9
abundance: NA
CDR3aa: CASSVRGQAGELFF
CDR3nt: TGTGCCAGCAGCGTAAGGGGGCAGGCCGGGGAGCTGTTTTTT

d_gene: NA
j_gene: TRBJ1-2
v_gene: TRBV19
abundance: once
CDR3aa: CASSTGGTAGYGYTF
CDR3nt: TGTGCCAGTAGTACGGGAGGGACGGCAGGCTATGGCTACACCTTC

d_gene: TRBD1
j_gene: TRBJ2-7
v_gene: TRBV6-6
abundance: once
CDR3aa: CASTLDRGSSEQYF
CDR3nt: TGTGCCAGCACGCTAGACAGGGGATCTAGCGAGCAGTACTTC

d_gene: NA
j_gene: TRBJ1-1
v_gene: TRBV5-1
abundance: NA
CDR3aa: CASSLDNPNTEAFF
CDR3nt: TGCGCCAGCAGCTTGGATAATCCGAACACTGAAGCTTTCTTT

d_gene: TRBD1
j_gene: TRBJ1-2
v_gene: TRBV5-1
abundance: few
CDR3aa: CASSMVTGGGYTF
CDR3nt: TGCGCCAGCAGCATGGTGACAGGGGGTGGCTACACCTTC

d_gene: NA
j_gene: TRBJ2-3
v_gene: TRBV2
abundance: NA
CDR3aa: CASSGLGMQYF
CDR3nt: TGTGCCAGCAGTGGACTTGGCATGCAGTATTTT

d_gene: NA
j_gene: TRBJ1-4
v_gene: TRBV4-1
abundance: once
CDR3aa: CATGRTESATNEKLFF
CDR3nt: TGCGCCACCGGGCGGACAGAGTCTGCAACTAATGAAAAACTGTTTTTT

d_gene: NA
j_gene: TRBJ1-3
v_gene: TRBV5-6
abundance: NA
CDR3aa: CASSLRQLASGNTIYF
CDR3nt: TGTGCCAGCAGCCTTCGACAGCTTGCTTCTGGAAACACCATATATTTT

d_gene: NA
j_gene: TRBJ1-5
v_gene: TRBV5-1
abundance: NA
CDR3aa: CASSPGVNQPQHF
CDR3nt: TGCGCCAGCAGCCCAGGGGTAAATCAGCCCCAGCATTTT

d_gene: NA
j_gene: TRBJ1-4
v_gene: TRBV7-6
abundance: NA
CDR3aa: CASSPPGEKLFF
CDR3nt: TGTGCCAGCAGCCCACCTGGCGAAAAACTGTTTTTT

d_gene: NA
j_gene: TRBJ1-1
v_gene: TRBV6-6
abundance: once
CDR3aa: CASSYSSTTGKGEAFF
CDR3nt: TGTGCCAGCAGTTACTCATCCACCACCGGGAAGGGTGAAGCTTTCTTT

d_gene: NA
j_gene: TRBJ1-5
v_gene: TRBV14
abundance: NA
CDR3aa: CASSQRGNQPQHF
CDR3nt: TGTGCCAGCAGCCAGCGGGGGAATCAGCCCCAGCATTTT

d_gene: NA
j_gene: TRBJ2-1
v_gene: TRBV3-1/TRBV3-2
abundance: NA
CDR3aa: CASSPHSYNEQFF
CDR3nt: TGTGCCAGCAGCCCCCACAGTTACAATGAGCAGTTCTTC

d_gene: NA
j_gene: TRBJ1-1
v_gene: TRBV6-2/TRBV6-3
abundance: NA
CDR3aa: CASSLRQSGNTEAFF
CDR3nt: TGTGCCAGCAGTCTCCGACAGTCGGGGAACACTGAAGCTTTCTTT

d_gene: NA
j_gene: TRBJ1-1
v_gene: TRBV5-1
abundance: NA
CDR3aa: CASSLAWNTEAFF
CDR3nt: TGCGCCAGCAGCTTGGCCTGGAACACTGAAGCTTTCTTT

d_gene: NA
j_gene: TRBJ2-1
v_gene: TRBV5-4
abundance: NA
CDR3aa: CASSRTTHNEQFF
CDR3nt: TGTGCCAGCAGCCGGACAACCCACAATGAGCAGTTCTTC

d_gene: NA
j_gene: TRBJ1-5
v_gene: TRBV21-1
abundance: many
CDR3aa: CASMCPGQGWPPQHF
CDR3nt: TGTGCCAGCATGTGCCCGGGACAGGGGTGGCCGCCCCAGCATTTT

d_gene: NA
j_gene: TRBJ2-3
v_gene: TRBV18
abundance: NA
CDR3aa: CASSPPRESGTDTQYF
CDR3nt: TGTGCCAGCTCACCACCGCGGGAATCGGGCACAGATACGCAGTATTTT

d_gene: TRBD1
j_gene: TRBJ1-5
v_gene: TRBV7-9
abundance: NA
CDR3aa: CASSSGQGGNQPQHF
CDR3nt: TGTGCCAGCAGCTCGGGACAGGGTGGCAATCAGCCCCAGCATTTT

d_gene: TRBD2
j_gene: TRBJ2-3
v_gene: TRBV9
abundance: NA
CDR3aa: CASSPRGSGGSSTDTQYF
CDR3nt: TGTGCCAGCAGCCCCCGGGGTAGCGGGGGGTCTAGCACAGATACGCAGTATTTT

d_gene: TRBD1
j_gene: TRBJ1-5
v_gene: TRBV5-6
abundance: NA
CDR3aa: CASRSTGDNQPQHF
CDR3nt: TGTGCCAGCAGATCGACAGGGGACAATCAGCCCCAGCATTTT

d_gene: NA
j_gene: TRBJ2-3
v_gene: TRBV5-8
abundance: once
CDR3aa: CASSSQTADTQYF
CDR3nt: TGTGCCAGCAGCTCTCAAACTGCAGATACGCAGTATTTT

d_gene: TRBD1
j_gene: TRBJ1-5
v_gene: TRBV15
abundance: NA
CDR3aa: CATSRTGDNQPQHF
CDR3nt: TGTGCCACCAGCCGGACAGGGGACAATCAGCCCCAGCATTTT

d_gene: TRBD2
j_gene: TRBJ2-2
v_gene: TRBV2
abundance: once
CDR3aa: CASTTSSPAGELFF
CDR3nt: TGTGCCAGCACGACTAGCTCTCCCGCCGGGGAGCTGTTTTTT

d_gene: TRBD1
j_gene: TRBJ1-2
v_gene: TRBV5-6
abundance: NA
CDR3aa: CASSDGTVLYGYTF
CDR3nt: TGTGCCAGCAGCGACGGGACAGTTCTCTATGGCTACACCTTC